This T cell receptor beta chain was profiled in a study of blood T cell repertoires in COVID-19. Overall study context: COVID-19 samples from acute and convalescent phases originated in the United States, Italy and Spain.

The CDR3 totals 18 residues. Germline lookup yields CDR1 MGHDK and CDR2 SYGVNS. J gave up 4 bases and V 6 bases, and 16 bases lay outside the gene matches. Sequenced by immunoSEQ multiplex PCR; TCRdb stores in-frame clones only, minus some. The sample includes over 85,000 clones, 75% to 85% of them seen just once. Sequenced input: peripheral blood. The clonotype was recovered from a human donor in a cohort sampled during active COVID-19. The gene calls are TRBV25-1 and TRBJ2-1, with 9 positions matching TRBD2. CDR3 protein: CASSSGPLTSGWYNEQFF. In DNA, the CDR3 is TGTGCCAGCAGCAGTGGCCCCCTTACTAGCGGGTGGTACAATGAGCAGTTCTTC.